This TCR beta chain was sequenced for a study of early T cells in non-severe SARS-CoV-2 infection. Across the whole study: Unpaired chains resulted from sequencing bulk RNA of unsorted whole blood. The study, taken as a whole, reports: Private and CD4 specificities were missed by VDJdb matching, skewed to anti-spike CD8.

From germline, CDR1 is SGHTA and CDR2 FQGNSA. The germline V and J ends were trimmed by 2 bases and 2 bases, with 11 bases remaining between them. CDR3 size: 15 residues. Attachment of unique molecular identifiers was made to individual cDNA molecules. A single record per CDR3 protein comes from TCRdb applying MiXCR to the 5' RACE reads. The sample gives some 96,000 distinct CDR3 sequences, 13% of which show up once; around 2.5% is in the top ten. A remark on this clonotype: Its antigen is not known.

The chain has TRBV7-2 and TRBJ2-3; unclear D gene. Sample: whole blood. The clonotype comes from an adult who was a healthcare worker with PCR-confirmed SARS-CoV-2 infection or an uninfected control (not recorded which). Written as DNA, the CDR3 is TGTGCCAGCAGCTTACGGTGGGCAGACACAGATACGCAGTATTTT. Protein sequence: CASSLRWADTDTQYF.